What follows describes a single T cell receptor beta chain. Its antigen is unidentified. The source of the sample is a study of T cell responses to AZD1222 COVID-19 vaccine. General study points: With dominance at 160-218 and 743-854, vaccine-associated CD4 TCRs spanned spike. Only five to seven AZD1222 recipients were seropositive at baseline.

CDR1 and CDR2 from the germline V gene are SGHTS and YDEGEE. The V gene end was trimmed by 4 bases and the J gene end by 1 base; junction bases not matched to a gene: 4. CDR3 length equals 16 residues. Clones were sequenced by immunoSEQ multiplex PCR, and TCRdb holds only the in-frame ones, with some missing. The top ten clones hold about 4.5% of a sample with over 150,000 clones, roughly 94% of them seen once. Sequenced material: peripheral blood, taken on day 0 of MenACWY control vaccination. The gene calls are TRBV5-8 and TRBJ2-5; 13 nucleotides align to TRBD2. The sequence derives from an adult in good health. DNA for the CDR3: TGTGCCAGCAGCCCAGGACTAGCGGGGGTCCAAGAGACCCAGTACTTC. Protein sequence: CASSPGLAGVQETQYF.